This T cell receptor (beta chain) was identified in a study of human T cells and chemical hapten exposure. Study at large: Patch tests delivered 0.01% DPC to the upper back and were evaluated at 6 days.

TCRdb processed the RACE reads anew with MiXCR; each CDR3 protein has one entry. The sample records tens of thousands of distinct CDR3 sequences, roughly 11% being singletons. The time point is: pre-sensitization, week 0. Treatment reported: therapeutic diphenylcyclopropenone sensitization with weekly scalp DPC. The CDR3 contains 15 residues. Germline CDR1 is WSHSY and CDR2 is SAAADI. With 3 bases removed from V and 5 bases from J, the gap between germline ends came to 16 bases. The sample in question was whole blood, obtained in connection with sensitization to the hapten diphenylcyclopropenone (DPC). This receptor was obtained from a woman between 45 and 65 years old with alopecia areata. Some clones in this sample may be carry-over from other donors' samples. The chain joins TRBV10-2 to TRBJ2-5, with D maybe TRBD1 (6 bases). The CDR3 loop reads CASSEGSVRGETQYF. In DNA, the CDR3 is TGCGCCAGCAGTGAAGGCAGCGTAAGGGGGGAGACCCAGTACTTC.